The subject of this entry is one TCR beta chain. This sample was included in a study of blood T cell repertoires in COVID-19. Background on the study: From T cells, B-cell-depleted T cells, or PBMCs came the material, which was cDNA or gDNA.

In the authors' workflow: Amplification from reference gene primers served as the basis for estimated nucleated cell counts. Sequencing used immunoSEQ multiplex PCR; TCRdb keeps in-frame clones, though not all of them. V, J and clone size derive from that table, while D and trimming were established from the DNA sequence. The sample consists of around 160,000 clones, about 81% of them appearing once. The CDR3 loop spans 13 amino acids. Trimming took 4 bases from V and 7 from J, leaving 14 bases between them. CDR1 is SGHRS and CDR2 is YFSETQ in the germline V gene. This sequence originates from a man aged 55 to 70 with active or convalescent COVID-19. Source material: peripheral blood. V gene TRBV5-1 combines with J gene TRBJ1-1; D is possibly TRBD1 (5 bases). This chain's CDR3 is CASSPGGGSEAFF. The CDR3 nucleotides read TGCGCCAGCAGCCCAGGTGGGGGGAGTGAAGCTTTCTTT.